Each of the 23 T cell receptor beta chains below was sequenced from the same sample in a study of blood T cell repertoires in COVID-19. The assay was immunoSEQ multiplex PCR, and TCRdb's table has in-frame clones only and misses some. The sample has under 200,000 clones; approximately 81% are singletons. The sequenced sample consisted of PBMCs or T cells enriched from blood (not recorded which). These receptors all stem from a woman aged 40-49 years with acute COVID-19.

The chain has TRBV6-5 and TRBJ2-5; 10 bases fit TRBD2. The V gene end was trimmed by 8 bases and the J gene end by 5 bases; junction bases not matched to a gene: 5. The CDR3 loop spans 13 amino acids. Germline-derived CDR1 and CDR2 are MNHEY and SVGAGI. CDR3 sequence: CASEREGRETQYF. As DNA, the CDR3 is TGTGCCAGCGAGCGGGAGGGCCGGGAGACCCAGTACTTC.

The V gene is TRBV13, the J gene TRBJ1-2, with 9 bases lining up with TRBD1. The CDR3 extends over 13 amino acids. V trimming: 7 bases; J trimming: 8 bases; junction bases outside the gene matches: 8. Germline-derived CDR1 and CDR2 are PRHDT and FYEKMQ (reference sequence). CDR3 sequence reads: CASNYRGQRGYTF. The CDR3, as DNA: TGTGCCAGCAACTACAGGGGGCAGAGGGGCTACACCTTC.

V gene TRBV12-3 or TRBV12-4 combines with J gene TRBJ2-1, with TRBD2 identical over 8 bases. The CDR3 runs to 13 residues. Trimming removed 2 bases from V and 6 bases from J; junction bases left unmatched: 0. CDR3 bases: TGTGCCAGCAGTTTAAGCGGGGGCAATGAGCAGTTCTTC. It specifies CASSLSGGNEQFF.

This chain uses TRBV2 with TRBJ2-5; TRBD1 matches 7 bases. CDR1 is SNHLY and CDR2 is FYNNEI in the germline V gene. After removal of 6 bases from V and 1 base from J, the junction contained 5 bases not matched to a gene. The CDR3 contains 14 residues. CDR3 sequence (DNA): TGTGCCAGCAGCTACGGGACAGCCCAAGAGACCCAGTACTTC. Translated: CASSYGTAQETQYF.

The chain uses TRBV10-3 and TRBJ1-1; no reliable D call. CDR3 length: 14 amino acids. The germline V gene has CDR1 ENHRY and CDR2 SYGVKD. Trimming took off 0 bases at V and 2 bases at J, with 7 bases between the two ends. The CDR3 DNA reads TGTGCCATCAGTGAGTCGGGAGCTAACACTGAAGCTTTCTTT. Protein product: CAISESGANTEAFF.

The chain couples TRBV6-1 to TRBJ2-3, with TRBD2 as a possible D gene (7 bases). Trimming removed 3 bases from V and 4 bases from J, with 17 bases in between. CDR1 and CDR2 from the germline V gene are MNHNS and SASEGT. The CDR3 spans 16 residues. The DNA for the CDR3 is TGTGCCAGCAGTGATCGGGGGGCGAGCTCTCCAGATACGCAGTATTTT. It specifies CASSDRGASSPDTQYF.

As for this clone: At one boundary the junction diverges from the germline segment, which might be a read error. This chain links TRBV5-6 with TRBJ1-5; TRBD1 might be the D (5 bases). The CDR3 runs to 17 residues. The germline gives CDR1 SGHDT, CDR2 YYEEEE. CDR3 residues: CASSLAQGGTHNRPQHF. The CDR3 nucleotides are TGTGCCAGCAGCTTGGCCCAGGGAGGGACCCACAATCGGCCCCAGCATTTT. The full variable domain, in which reference TRBV5-6 and TRBJ1-5 provide the parts outside the CDR3, is DAGVTQSPTHLIKTRGQQVTLRCSPKSGHDTVSWYQQALGQGPQFIFQYYEEEERQRGNFPDRFSGHQFPNYSSELNVNALLLGDSALYLCASSLAQGGTHNRPQHFGDGTRLSIL.

The chain recombines TRBV7-9 with TRBJ2-3, with 7 bases that match TRBD2. There are 16 residues in the CDR3. The germline gives CDR1 SEHNR, CDR2 FQNEAQ (reference sequence). The junction had 8 bases not matched to a gene; V was cut back by 5 bases and J by 0 bases. The CDR3 spells CASSPVSSGSTDTQYF. The CDR3 DNA is TGTGCCAGCAGCCCGGTCTCTAGCGGTAGCACAGATACGCAGTATTTT. Using reference TRBV7-9 and TRBJ2-3 for the parts outside the CDR3, the full variable domain is DTGVSQNPRHKITKRGQNVTFRCDPISEHNRLYWYRQTLGQGPEFLTYFQNEAQLEKSRLLSDRFSAERPKGSFSTLEIQRTEQGDSAMYLCASSPVSSGSTDTQYFGPGTRLTVL.

This clone was counted once. The chain is built from TRBV3-1 (or the pseudogene TRBV3-2) and TRBJ1-2, with D uncertain. Trimming removed 1 base at V and 5 bases at J, with 5 bases between. Germline V gene sequence: CDR1 LGHDT, CDR2 YNNKEL (reference sequence). This CDR3 comprises 12 residues. DNA of the CDR3: TGTGCCAGCAGCCAAGGGAGGTATGGCTACACCTTC. Protein: CASSQGRYGYTF.

The sample holds a few counts of this clone. The chain couples TRBV15 to TRBJ2-5; D might be TRBD2 (6 bases). Germline assignment: CDR1 LNHNV and CDR2 YYDKDF (reference sequence). The CDR3 runs to 16 residues. V lost 1 base, J lost 1 base, and 13 bases lay in between. CDR3 coding DNA: TGTGCCACCAGCAGAGGGATGTTAGCGGCCCAAGAGACCCAGTACTTC. Translation: CATSRGMLAAQETQYF.

This sequence joins TRBV20-1 and TRBJ1-1; the D gene is possibly TRBD1 (6 bases). This CDR3 has 14 residues. Trimming left V 3 bases short and J 2 bases short, with 13 bases between. The germline V gene encodes CDR1 DFQATT and CDR2 SNEGSKA (reference sequence). The CDR3 DNA follows: TGCAGTGCTAGTAAAGGGACACTTAACACTGAAGCTTTCTTT. Protein sequence: CSASKGTLNTEAFF.

On this clone: Compared with germline, one end of the junction differs, possibly owing to a read error. The chain recombines TRBV7-7 with TRBJ2-2; D is tentatively TRBD1 or TRBD2 (7 bases each). Germline V lookup: CDR1 SSHAT, CDR2 FNYEAQ (reference sequence). This CDR3 has 17 amino acids. The CDR3, as DNA: TGTGCTAGCAGCTTAGGGGGCGGGAGTGCGAACACCGGGGAGCTGTTTTTT. Translating it yields CASSLGGGSANTGELFF.

The rearrangement joins TRBV10-3 to TRBJ2-3; TRBD1 matches 10 bases. The CDR3 extends over 14 amino acids. Germline assignment: CDR1 ENHRY and CDR2 SYGVKD. V was pared by 7 bases and J by 3 bases, with 4 bases of the junction left unmatched. The CDR3 region is CAIMRQGATDTQYF. In DNA, the CDR3 is TGTGCCATCATGAGACAGGGGGCAACAGATACGCAGTATTTT.

This rearrangement joins TRBV9 to TRBJ2-1; 11 nucleotides align to TRBD2. CDR1 and CDR2 (germline): SGDLS, YYNGEE. V lost 1 base to trimming and J lost 3 bases; unmatched junction nucleotides: 0. The CDR3 has 15 residues. CDR3 protein: CASSVTSGSYNEQFF. In DNA, the CDR3 is TGTGCCAGCAGCGTAACTAGCGGGAGCTACAATGAGCAGTTCTTC.

This chain uses TRBV15 with TRBJ2-4, with a possible D match to TRBD1 (6 bases). There are 16 residues in the CDR3. CDR1 and CDR2 from the germline V gene are LNHNV and YYDKDF (reference sequence). Trimming took off 1 base at V and 8 bases at J, with 18 bases between the two ends. CDR3 amino acids: CATSRGSGDGKDIQYF. DNA for the CDR3: TGTGCCACCAGCAGAGGGTCAGGGGACGGTAAAGACATTCAGTACTTC.

The chain is built from TRBV7-9 and TRBJ2-3, with D tentatively TRBD1 (5 bases). The V end lost 0 bases, the J end lost 4 bases, and 5 bases lay between the germline ends. The CDR3 is 13 amino acids. Germline V gene lookup returns CDR1 SEHNR and CDR2 FQNEAQ (reference sequence). This CDR3 reads CASSLAGADTQYF. In DNA form, the CDR3 reads TGTGCCAGCAGCTTAGCAGGGGCAGATACGCAGTATTTT.

The sample holds one count of this clone. This chain joins TRBV27 and TRBJ1-2, with D perhaps matching TRBD1 (5 bases). The ends were cut back, 2 bases at V and 2 bases at J, with 12 bases in the middle. The CDR3 spans 15 residues. CDR1 and CDR2 from the germline V gene are MNHEY and SMNVEV (reference sequence). The CDR3 DNA sequence: TGTGCCAGCAGTTTACGGGGCAGCGGGAACTATGGCTACACCTTC. Translated, it gives CASSLRGSGNYGYTF.

The CDR3 DNA sequence: TGCGCCAGCAGCTTGACCGGTAGCGATTCACCCCTCCACTTT. Translation: CASSLTGSDSPLHF. J is TRBJ1-6 and V is TRBV5-1; D not certain. The CDR3 length is 14 residues. With 1 base removed from V and 8 bases from J, the gap between germline ends came to 10 bases. Germline CDR1 reads SGHRS; CDR2 reads YFSETQ.

J is TRBJ1-3 and V is TRBV4-1; D is ambiguous. Trimming removed 0 bases from V and 2 bases from J, with 8 bases in between. The CDR3 is 15 residues long. In germline, CDR1 is MGHRA, CDR2 YSYEKL. The CDR3 DNA reads TGCGCCAGCAGCCAAGATATCCAGGCTGGAAACACCATATATTTT. This gives the protein CASSQDIQAGNTIYF.

The rearrangement links TRBV19 to TRBJ1-2; TRBD1 agrees at 7 bases. Germline CDR1 LNHDA, CDR2 SQIVND (reference sequence). The CDR3 spans 15 residues. Trimming took 5 bases from V and 5 from J; bases not matched to a gene: 11. The CDR3 sequence is CASSPRGVVGYGYTF. CDR3 coding DNA: TGTGCCAGTAGTCCCAGGGGGGTAGTCGGGTATGGCTACACCTTC.

This chain links TRBV15 with TRBJ1-5; a weak D match, TRBD1 (5 bases). Trimming stripped 0 bases from V and 10 bases from J, with 22 bases between. In germline, CDR1 is LNHNV, CDR2 YYDKDF (reference sequence). This CDR3 comprises 17 residues. The chain's CDR3 is CATSRDLSAGIKSPQHF. CDR3 coding DNA: TGTGCCACCAGCAGAGATCTGAGTGCAGGGATCAAATCTCCCCAGCATTTT.

This clone came up once. The chain links TRBV3-1 (or the pseudogene TRBV3-2) to TRBJ2-2; D is undetermined. V was clipped by 0 bases and J by 6 bases, with 14 bases between them. CDR1 is LGHDT and CDR2 is YNNKEL in the germline V gene (reference sequence). This CDR3 is built from 16 residues. The CDR3 nucleotides read TGTGCCAGCAGCCAAGATTCGAGTAGAGTCTCCGGGGAGCTGTTTTTT. Its protein product is CASSQDSSRVSGELFF.

The chain is built from TRBV18 and TRBJ1-1; 7 nucleotides agree with TRBD1. V shed 2 bases, J shed 7 bases, and the junction held 7 bases outside the gene matches. Germline-derived CDR1 and CDR2 are KGHSH and LQKENI. The length of the CDR3 is 14 residues. The DNA of the CDR3 is TGTGCCAGCTCACCAACCCCTGGGGACAGTGAAGCTTTCTTT. It yields the protein CASSPTPGDSEAFF.